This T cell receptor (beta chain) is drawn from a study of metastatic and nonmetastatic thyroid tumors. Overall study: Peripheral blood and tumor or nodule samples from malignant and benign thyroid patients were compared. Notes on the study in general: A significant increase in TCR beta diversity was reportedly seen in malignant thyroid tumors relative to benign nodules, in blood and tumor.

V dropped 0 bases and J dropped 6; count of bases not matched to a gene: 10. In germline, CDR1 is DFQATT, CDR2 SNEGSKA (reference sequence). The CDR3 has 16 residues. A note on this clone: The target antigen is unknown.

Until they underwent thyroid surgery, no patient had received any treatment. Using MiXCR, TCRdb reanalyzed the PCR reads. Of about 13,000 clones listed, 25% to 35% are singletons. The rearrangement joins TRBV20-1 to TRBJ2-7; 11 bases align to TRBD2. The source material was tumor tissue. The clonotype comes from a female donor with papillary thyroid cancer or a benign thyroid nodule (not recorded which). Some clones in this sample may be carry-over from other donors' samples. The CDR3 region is CSARDVKTSGMGEQYF. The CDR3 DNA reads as TGCAGTGCTAGAGATGTGAAGACTAGCGGGATGGGCGAGCAGTACTTC.